The source of this T cell receptor beta chain is a study of vaccination effects on CD4 cells after COVID-19 (dated by TCRdb to 2021 to 2024). Turning to the overall study: Participants received two doses of either the BNT162b2 or the mRNA-1273 mRNA SARS-CoV-2 vaccine. Cultures from other donors in the study were sequenced using the Oncomine TCR Beta short-read assay on an Illumina iSeq 100. The full study included ten to eleven COVID-19 convalescent patients and a few SARS-CoV-2-naive healthy vaccine recipients. The study compared SARS-CoV-2 spike-specific CD4+ TCR repertoires before and after mRNA vaccination in COVID-19 convalescent patients and infection-naive vaccine recipients. Study-wide findings and limitations: Among healthy vaccine recipients, nearly all vaccine-induced clones were SARS-CoV-2 mono-reactive, and only 1 of 255 was cross-reactive with common cold coronaviruses. The study was limited by a small number of convalescent patients, and early post-infection timepoints were lacking. Clones induced by infection and clones induced by vaccination both contracted markedly at late timepoints after vaccination, which fits with T cell responses waning over time.

Receptors were amplified or captured by the immunoSEQ multiplex PCR assay. DNA from the CD4+ T cells that had been cultured and isolated underwent TCR beta CDR3 sequencing. The source study handled its data this way. Non-productive TCR sequences were removed, reads were trimmed to the CDR3 region, and CDR3s of at least 7 amino acids were retained. Antigen-specific clonotypes were identified with the MANAFEST web app by comparing expansion in peptide wells against reference cultures. To count as positive, a clone had to show expansion at FDR<0.05 compared with the reference and with all other wells, an odds ratio above 5, and a frequency above 0.1% in two replicate wells. Clonotypes significantly expanded in SARS-CoV-2 spike wells and in at least one common cold coronavirus spike condition were defined as cross-reactive. CDR3 similarity was assessed by Levenshtein distance using the stringdist R package, and unrooted trees were constructed with ape in R 3.6.1. The source is immuneACCESS, and TCRdb retained only in-frame sequences with V and J called. Part of the clones is not carried over; for the studies checked, unresolved V genes explain less than half of this, and the remainder is unexplained. D and trimming were read from the DNA, whereas the V and J calls and clone size are those reported in that table. Across this sample there are over 60,000 clones, with roughly four fifths seen only once. Approximately 2.6% of the sample comes from the top ten.

In the ViraFEST assay, PBMC were stimulated with viral peptide pools, and antigen-specific CD4+ T cell clonotypes were then identified by expansion using TCR sequencing. After 10 to 11 days of culture, CD4+ T cells were isolated with the EasySep CD4+ T cell isolation kit. The absence of prior SARS-CoV-2 infection in healthy vaccine recipients was confirmed by negative nucleocapsid antibodies before and after vaccination. About 2.2 million PBMC per well were cultured in IMDM with around 5% human AB serum, 10 IU/ml IL-2 and gentamicin, plus 10 ug/ml peptides. On days 3 and 7, half of the culture medium was replaced with fresh IL-2-containing medium. Unless otherwise noted, each peptide stimulation condition was cultured in triplicate wells. PBMC were separated from whole blood using Ficoll-Paque Plus gradient centrifugation and were then either cryopreserved at -140C or used fresh. The overlapping peptide pools covered the spike proteins of SARS-CoV-2 as well as those of the common cold coronaviruses HCoV-NL63, HCoV-OC43 and HCoV-229E. The QIAamp micro DNA kit was used to extract genomic DNA from the cultured CD4+ T cells.

The CDR3 holds 15 amino acids from the cysteine to the phenylalanine. CDR3 DNA is the only sequence kept; it has 45 bases, read in frame from the first base. From the germline V gene (reference sequence), CDR1 is SGHAT and CDR2 is FQDESV. V was cut back by 0 bases and J by 4 bases, leaving a gap of 12 bases between them. Details on this clone: Its specific antigen is unknown. Within one base of it there is no much larger clone, and no base qualities were kept.

The source material was CD4+ T cells from PBMCs cultured with HCoV-NL63 spike peptides, sampled before COVID-19 vaccination. Taken with the paper, the label for cell subset or site translates to: HCoV-NL63 spike overlapping peptide pool stimulation. This sequence uses TRBV11-1 and TRBJ1-1; TRBD1 is possibly the D segment (5 matching bases). This sequence originates from a human donor who received a COVID-19 vaccine. The CDR3 here reads CASSLADRVSTEAFF. The nucleotide sequence is given as TGTGCCAGCAGCTTAGCCGACAGAGTAAGCACTGAAGCTTTCTTT.